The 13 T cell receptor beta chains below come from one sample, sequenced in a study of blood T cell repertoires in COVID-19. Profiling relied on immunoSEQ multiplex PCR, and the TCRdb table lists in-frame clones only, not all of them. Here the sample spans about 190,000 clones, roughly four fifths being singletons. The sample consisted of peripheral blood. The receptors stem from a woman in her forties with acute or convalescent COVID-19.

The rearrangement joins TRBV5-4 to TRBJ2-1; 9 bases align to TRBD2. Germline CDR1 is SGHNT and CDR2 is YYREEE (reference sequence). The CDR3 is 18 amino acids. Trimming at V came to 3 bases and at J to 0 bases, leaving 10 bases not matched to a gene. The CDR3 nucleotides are TGTGCCAGCAGCTCCCGCGGGGCGGGAGGGCCCTCCTACAATGAGCAGTTCTTC. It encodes CASSSRGAGGPSYNEQFF.

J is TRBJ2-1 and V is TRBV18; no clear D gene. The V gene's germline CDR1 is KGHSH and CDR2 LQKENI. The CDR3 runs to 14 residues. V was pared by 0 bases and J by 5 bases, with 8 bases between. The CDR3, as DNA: TGTGCCAGCTCACCACCGATTGGGCACAATGAGCAGTTCTTC. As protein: CASSPPIGHNEQFF. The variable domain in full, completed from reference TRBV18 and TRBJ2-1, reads NAGVMQNPRHLVRRRGQEARLRCSPMKGHSHVYWYRQLPEEGLKFMVYLQKENIIDESGMPKERFSAEFPKEGPSILRIQQVVRGDSAAYFCASSPPIGHNEQFFGPGTRLTVL.

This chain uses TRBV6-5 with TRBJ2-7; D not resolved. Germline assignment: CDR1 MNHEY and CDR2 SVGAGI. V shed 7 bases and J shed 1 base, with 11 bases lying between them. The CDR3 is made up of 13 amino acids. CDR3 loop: CASTPPGSYEQYF. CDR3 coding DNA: TGTGCCAGCACCCCGCCAGGTTCCTACGAGCAGTACTTC.

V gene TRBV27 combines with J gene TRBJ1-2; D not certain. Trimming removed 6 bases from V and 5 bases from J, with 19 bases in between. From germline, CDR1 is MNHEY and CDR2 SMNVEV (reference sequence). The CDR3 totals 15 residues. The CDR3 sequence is CASSPYPSGRYGYTF. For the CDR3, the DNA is TGTGCCAGCAGCCCTTACCCCTCCGGGAGATATGGCTACACCTTC.

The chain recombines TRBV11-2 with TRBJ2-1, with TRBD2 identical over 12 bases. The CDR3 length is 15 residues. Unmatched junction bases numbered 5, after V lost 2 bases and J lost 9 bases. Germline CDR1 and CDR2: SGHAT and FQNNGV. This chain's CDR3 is CASSLSSGRAGEQFF. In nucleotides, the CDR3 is TGTGCCAGCAGCTTATCTAGCGGGAGGGCAGGTGAGCAGTTCTTC. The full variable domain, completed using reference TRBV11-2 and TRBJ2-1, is EAGVAQSPRYKIIEKRQSVAFWCNPISGHATLYWYQQILGQGPKLLIQFQNNGVVDDSQLPKDRFSAERLKGVDSTLKIQPAKLEDSAVYLCASSLSSGRAGEQFFGPGTRLTVL.

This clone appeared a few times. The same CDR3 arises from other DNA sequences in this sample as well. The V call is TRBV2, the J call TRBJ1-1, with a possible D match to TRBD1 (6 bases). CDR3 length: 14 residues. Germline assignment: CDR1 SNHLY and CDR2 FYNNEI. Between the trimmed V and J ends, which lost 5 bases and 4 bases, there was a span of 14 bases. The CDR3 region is CASSQQGPGTEAFF. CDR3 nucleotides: TGTGCCAGCAGTCAACAGGGTCCGGGCACTGAAGCTTTCTTT.

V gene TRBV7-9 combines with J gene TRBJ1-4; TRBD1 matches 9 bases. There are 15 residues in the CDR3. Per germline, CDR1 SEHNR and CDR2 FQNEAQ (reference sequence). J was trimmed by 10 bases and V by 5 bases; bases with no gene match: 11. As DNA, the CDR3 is TGTGCCAGCAGCATAACAGGGGGCAACGTGGGAAAACTGTTTTTT. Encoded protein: CASSITGGNVGKLFF.

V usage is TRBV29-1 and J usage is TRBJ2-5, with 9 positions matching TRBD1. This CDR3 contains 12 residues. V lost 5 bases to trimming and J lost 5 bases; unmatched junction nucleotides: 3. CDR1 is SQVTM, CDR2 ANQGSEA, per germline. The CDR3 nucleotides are TGCAGCGTTTACAGGGGGCGCGAGACCCAGTACTTC. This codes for CSVYRGRETQYF.

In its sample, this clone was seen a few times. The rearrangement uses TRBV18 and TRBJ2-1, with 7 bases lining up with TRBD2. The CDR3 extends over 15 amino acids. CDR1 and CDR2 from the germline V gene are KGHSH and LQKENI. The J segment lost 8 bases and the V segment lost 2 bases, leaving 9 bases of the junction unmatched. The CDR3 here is CASSPEAGERHEQFF. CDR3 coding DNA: TGTGCCAGCTCACCAGAGGCGGGAGAGCGTCATGAGCAGTTCTTC.

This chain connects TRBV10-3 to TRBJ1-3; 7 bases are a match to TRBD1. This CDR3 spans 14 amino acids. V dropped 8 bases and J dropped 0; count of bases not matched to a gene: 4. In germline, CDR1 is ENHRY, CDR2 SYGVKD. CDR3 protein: CAIGGTDSGNTIYF. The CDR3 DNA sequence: TGTGCCATCGGGGGGACAGACTCTGGAAACACCATATATTTT.

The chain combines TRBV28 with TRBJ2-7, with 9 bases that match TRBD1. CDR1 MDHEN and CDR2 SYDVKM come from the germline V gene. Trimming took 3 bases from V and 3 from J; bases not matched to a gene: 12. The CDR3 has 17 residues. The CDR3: CASSFQGQGYGGYEQYF. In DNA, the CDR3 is TGTGCCAGCAGTTTTCAGGGACAGGGTTATGGGGGCTACGAGCAGTACTTC.

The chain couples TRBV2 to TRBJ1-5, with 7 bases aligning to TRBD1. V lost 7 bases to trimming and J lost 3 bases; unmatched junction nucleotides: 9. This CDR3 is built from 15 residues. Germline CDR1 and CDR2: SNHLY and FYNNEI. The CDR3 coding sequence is TGTGCCAGCACCTTCGGGGACAGATTCAATCAGCCCCAGCATTTT. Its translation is CASTFGDRFNQPQHF.

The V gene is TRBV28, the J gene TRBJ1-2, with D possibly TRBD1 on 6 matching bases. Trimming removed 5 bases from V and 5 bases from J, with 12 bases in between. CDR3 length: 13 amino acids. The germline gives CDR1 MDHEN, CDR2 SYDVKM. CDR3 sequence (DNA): TGTGCCAGCAGTCTTGACAGGCCTTATGGCTACACCTTC. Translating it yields CASSLDRPYGYTF.